What follows is one TCR beta chain and its context. Trimming pared 0 bases from V and 5 bases from J, leaving 11 bases between. The CDR3 consists of 14 residues. Per germline, CDR1 SGDLS and CDR2 YYNGEE. Method: immunoSEQ multiplex PCR; TCRdb's copy keeps in-frame clones and lacks some. Of about 87,000 clones in the sample, around 93% were seen once. The record originates from a study of T cell changes during pregnancy in multiple sclerosis. The sequence was obtained from a female donor in good health, enrolled as a control in a pregnancy study. This chain connects TRBV9 to TRBJ2-5; D is unclear. The sample consisted of peripheral blood, taken in the third trimester of pregnancy. Here the CDR3 reads CASSVAAGWETQYF. The CDR3 bases are TGTGCCAGCAGCGTAGCGGCAGGTTGGGAGACCCAGTACTTC. Together with reference TRBV9 and TRBJ2-5, the CDR3 gives the full variable domain: DSGVTQTPKHLITATGQRVTLRCSPRSGDLSVYWYQQSLDQGLQFLIQYYNGEERAKGNILERFSAQQFPDLHSELNLSSLELGDSALYFCASSVAAGWETQYFGPGTRLLVL.